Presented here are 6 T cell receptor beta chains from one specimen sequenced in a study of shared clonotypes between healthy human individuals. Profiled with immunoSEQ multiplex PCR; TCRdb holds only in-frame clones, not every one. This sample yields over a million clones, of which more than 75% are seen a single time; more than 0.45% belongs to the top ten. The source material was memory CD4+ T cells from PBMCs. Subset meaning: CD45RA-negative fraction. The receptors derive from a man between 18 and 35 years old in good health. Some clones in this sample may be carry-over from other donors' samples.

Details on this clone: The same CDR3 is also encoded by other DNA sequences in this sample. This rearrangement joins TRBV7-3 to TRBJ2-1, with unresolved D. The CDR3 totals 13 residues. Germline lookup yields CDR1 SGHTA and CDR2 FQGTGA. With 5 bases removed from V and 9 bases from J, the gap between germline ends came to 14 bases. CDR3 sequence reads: CASSPRLDGEQFF. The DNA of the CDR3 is TGTGCCAGCAGCCCCAGACTGGATGGTGAGCAGTTCTTC. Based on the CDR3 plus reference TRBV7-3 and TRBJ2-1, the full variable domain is GAGVSQTPSNKVTEKGKYVELRCDPISGHTALYWYRQSLGQGPEFLIYFQGTGAADDSGLPNDRFFAVRPEGSVSTLKIQRTERGDSAVYLCASSPRLDGEQFFGPGTRLTVL.

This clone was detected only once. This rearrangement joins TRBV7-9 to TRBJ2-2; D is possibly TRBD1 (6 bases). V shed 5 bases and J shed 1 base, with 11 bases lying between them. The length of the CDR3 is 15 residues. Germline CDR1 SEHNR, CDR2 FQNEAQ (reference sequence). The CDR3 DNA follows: TGTGCCAGCAGCCTTCCGGGACAGAACACCGGGGAGCTGTTTTTT. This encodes CASSLPGQNTGELFF.

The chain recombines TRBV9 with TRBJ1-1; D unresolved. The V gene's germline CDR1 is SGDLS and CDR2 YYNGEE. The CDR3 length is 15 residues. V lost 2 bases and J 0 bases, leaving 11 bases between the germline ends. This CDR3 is CASSVVGGMNTEAFF. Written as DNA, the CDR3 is TGTGCCAGCAGCGTTGTCGGCGGCATGAACACTGAAGCTTTCTTT.

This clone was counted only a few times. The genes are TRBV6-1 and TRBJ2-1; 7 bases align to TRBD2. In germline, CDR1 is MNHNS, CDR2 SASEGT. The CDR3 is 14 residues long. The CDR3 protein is CASAREGPYNEQFF. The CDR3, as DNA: TGTGCAAGCGCGAGGGAGGGACCCTACAATGAGCAGTTCTTC.

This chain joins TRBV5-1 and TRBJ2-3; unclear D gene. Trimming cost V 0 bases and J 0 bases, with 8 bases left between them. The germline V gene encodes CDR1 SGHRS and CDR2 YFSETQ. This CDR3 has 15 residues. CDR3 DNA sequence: TGCGCCAGCAGCTTGGCCCGACCTAGCACAGATACGCAGTATTTT. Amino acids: CASSLARPSTDTQYF.

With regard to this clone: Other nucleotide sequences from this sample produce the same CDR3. The CDR3 here is CASSRTGSEQYF. The CDR3 coding sequence is TGTGCCAGCAGCCGGACAGGGAGCGAGCAGTACTTC. V gene TRBV11-3 combines with J gene TRBJ2-7, with 8 positions matching TRBD1. V lost 5 bases, J lost 6 bases, and 3 bases stayed unmatched. Germline CDR1 SGHNT, CDR2 YENEEA. CDR3 length: 12 residues.